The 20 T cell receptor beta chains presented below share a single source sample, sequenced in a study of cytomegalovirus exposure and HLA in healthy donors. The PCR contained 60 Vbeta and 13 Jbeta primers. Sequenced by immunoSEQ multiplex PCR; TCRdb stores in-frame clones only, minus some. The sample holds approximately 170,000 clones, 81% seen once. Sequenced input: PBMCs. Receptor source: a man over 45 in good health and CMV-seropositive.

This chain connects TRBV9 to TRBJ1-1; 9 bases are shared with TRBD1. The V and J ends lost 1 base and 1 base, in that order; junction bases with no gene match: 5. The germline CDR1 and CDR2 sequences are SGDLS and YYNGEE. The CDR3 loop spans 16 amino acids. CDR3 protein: CASSVYTGGWNTEAFF. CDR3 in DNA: TGTGCCAGCAGCGTATATACAGGGGGCTGGAACACTGAAGCTTTCTTT. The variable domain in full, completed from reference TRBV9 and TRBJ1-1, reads DSGVTQTPKHLITATGQRVTLRCSPRSGDLSVYWYQQSLDQGLQFLIQYYNGEERAKGNILERFSAQQFPDLHSELNLSSLELGDSALYFCASSVYTGGWNTEAFFGQGTRLTVV.

The chain's CDR3 is CASGGQGNQPQHF. Here the CDR3 DNA reads TGTGCCAGCGGTGGACAGGGCAATCAGCCCCAGCATTTT. This chain connects TRBV18 to TRBJ1-5; TRBD1 matches at 7 bases. CDR1 is KGHSH and CDR2 is LQKENI in the germline V gene. The V and J ends lost 8 bases and 2 bases, in that order; junction bases with no gene match: 3. There are 13 residues in the CDR3.

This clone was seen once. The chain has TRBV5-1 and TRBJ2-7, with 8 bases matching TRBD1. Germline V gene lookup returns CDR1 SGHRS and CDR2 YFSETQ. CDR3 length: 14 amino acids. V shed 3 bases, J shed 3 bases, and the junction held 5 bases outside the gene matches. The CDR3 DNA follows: TGCGCCAGCAGCTGGGGGACAGGAAGCTACGAGCAGTACTTC. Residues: CASSWGTGSYEQYF.

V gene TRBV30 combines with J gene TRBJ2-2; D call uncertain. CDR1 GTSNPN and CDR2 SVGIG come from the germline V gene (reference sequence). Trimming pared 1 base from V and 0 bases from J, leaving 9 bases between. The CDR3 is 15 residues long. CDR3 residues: CAWSGVDSNTGELFF. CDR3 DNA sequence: TGTGCCTGGAGTGGGGTTGACTCGAACACCGGGGAGCTGTTTTTT. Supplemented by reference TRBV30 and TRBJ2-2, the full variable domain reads SQTIHQWPATLVQPVGSPLSLECTVEGTSNPNLYWYRQAAGRGLQLLFYSVGIGQISSEVPQNLSASRPQDRQFILSSKKLLLSDSGFYLCAWSGVDSNTGELFFGEGSRLTVL.

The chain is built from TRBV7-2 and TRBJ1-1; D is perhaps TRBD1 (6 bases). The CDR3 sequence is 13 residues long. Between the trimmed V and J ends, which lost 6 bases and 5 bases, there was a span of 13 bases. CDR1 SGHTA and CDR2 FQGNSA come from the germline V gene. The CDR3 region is CASRQTGRTEAFF. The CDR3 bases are TGTGCCAGCAGGCAGACAGGTAGGACTGAAGCTTTCTTT.

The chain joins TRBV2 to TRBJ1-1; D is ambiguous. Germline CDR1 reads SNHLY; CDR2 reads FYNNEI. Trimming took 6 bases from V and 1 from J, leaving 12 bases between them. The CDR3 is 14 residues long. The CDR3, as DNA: TGTGCCAGCAGCCGCGGGCCACCGAACACTGAAGCTTTCTTT. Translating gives CASSRGPPNTEAFF.

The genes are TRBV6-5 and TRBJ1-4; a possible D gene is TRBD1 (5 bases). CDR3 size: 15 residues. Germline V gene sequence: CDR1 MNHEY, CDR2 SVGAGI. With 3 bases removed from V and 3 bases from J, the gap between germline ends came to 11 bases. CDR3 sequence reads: CASSYSGGANEKLFF. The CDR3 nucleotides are TGTGCCAGCAGTTATTCCGGGGGGGCTAATGAAAAACTGTTTTTT.

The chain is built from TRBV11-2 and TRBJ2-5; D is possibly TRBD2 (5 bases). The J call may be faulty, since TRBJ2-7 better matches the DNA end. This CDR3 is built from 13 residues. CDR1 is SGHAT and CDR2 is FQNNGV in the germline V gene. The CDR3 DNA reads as TGTGCCAGCAGCCGTGAGGGTCCGGGCGAGCAGTACTTC. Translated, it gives CASSREGPGEQYF.

The CDR3 spells CAISESGGGGHTEAFF. CDR3 in DNA: TGTGCCATCAGTGAGTCGGGAGGTGGGGGTCACACTGAAGCTTTCTTT. This chain connects TRBV10-3 to TRBJ1-1; D might be TRBD1 (5 bases). The germline V gene encodes CDR1 ENHRY and CDR2 SYGVKD. This CDR3 contains 16 residues. The V and J ends lost 0 bases and 3 bases respectively, with 14 bases between them.

CDR3 sequence reads: CASSFPPGRERTEAFF. In nucleotides, the CDR3 is TGTGCCAGCAGTTTCCCCCCCGGCAGGGAAAGGACTGAAGCTTTCTTT. V and J are TRBV28 and TRBJ1-1; maybe TRBD1 (5 bases). The CDR3 totals 16 residues. The germline V and J ends were trimmed by 3 bases and 5 bases, with 19 bases remaining between them. From germline, CDR1 is MDHEN and CDR2 SYDVKM.

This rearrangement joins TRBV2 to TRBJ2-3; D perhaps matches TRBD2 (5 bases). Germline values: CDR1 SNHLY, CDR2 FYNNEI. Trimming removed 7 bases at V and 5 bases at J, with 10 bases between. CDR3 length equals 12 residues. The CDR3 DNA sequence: TGTGCCAGCATAAGTGAGGGAGATACGCAGTATTTT. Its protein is CASISEGDTQYF.

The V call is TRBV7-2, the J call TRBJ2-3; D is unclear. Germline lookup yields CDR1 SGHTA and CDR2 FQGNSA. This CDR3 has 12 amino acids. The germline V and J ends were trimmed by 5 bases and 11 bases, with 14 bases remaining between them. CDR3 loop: CASSPPTRWQYF. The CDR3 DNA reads TGTGCCAGCAGCCCGCCGACTCGTTGGCAGTATTTT.

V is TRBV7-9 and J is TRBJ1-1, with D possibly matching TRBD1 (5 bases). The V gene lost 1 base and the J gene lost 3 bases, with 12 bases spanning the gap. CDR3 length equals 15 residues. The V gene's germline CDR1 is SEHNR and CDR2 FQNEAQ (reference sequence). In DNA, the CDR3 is TGTGCCAGCAGCTTAGAGGAGGGGTGGGACACTGAAGCTTTCTTT. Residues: CASSLEEGWDTEAFF.

The CDR3 spells CASNDRGLPNEQFF. The CDR3 nucleotides are TGTGCCAGCAACGACAGGGGGCTTCCGAATGAGCAGTTCTTC. The V call is TRBV7-8, the J call TRBJ2-1; TRBD1 aligns across 10 bases. The V gene's germline CDR1 is SGHVS and CDR2 FQNEAQ. This CDR3 is built from 14 residues. With 7 bases clipped from V and 7 bases from J, the junction kept 7 bases outside the gene matches.

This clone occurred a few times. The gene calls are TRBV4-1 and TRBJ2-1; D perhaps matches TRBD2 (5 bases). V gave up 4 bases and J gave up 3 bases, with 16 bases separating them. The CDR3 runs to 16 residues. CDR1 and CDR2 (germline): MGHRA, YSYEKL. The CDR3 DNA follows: TGCGCCAGCAGCCGGGAGCCGTCTACCCTCTACAATGAGCAGTTCTTC. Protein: CASSREPSTLYNEQFF.

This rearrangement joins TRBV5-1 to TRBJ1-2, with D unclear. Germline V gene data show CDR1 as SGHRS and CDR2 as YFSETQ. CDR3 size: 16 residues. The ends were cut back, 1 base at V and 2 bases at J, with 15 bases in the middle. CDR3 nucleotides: TGCGCCAGCAGCTTGATGTTGTCAGGAGGGAACTATGGCTACACCTTC. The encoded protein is CASSLMLSGGNYGYTF.

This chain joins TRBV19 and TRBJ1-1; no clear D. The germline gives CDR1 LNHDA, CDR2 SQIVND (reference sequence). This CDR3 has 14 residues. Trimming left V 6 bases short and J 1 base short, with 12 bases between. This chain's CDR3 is CASRNRERNTEAFF. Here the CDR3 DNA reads TGTGCCAGTAGGAACAGAGAACGGAACACTGAAGCTTTCTTT. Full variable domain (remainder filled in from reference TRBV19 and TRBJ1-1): DGGITQSPKYLFRKEGQNVTLSCEQNLNHDAMYWYRQDPGQGLRLIYYSQIVNDFQKGDIAEGYSVSREKKESFPLTVTSAQKNPTAFYLCASRNRERNTEAFFGQGTRLTVV.

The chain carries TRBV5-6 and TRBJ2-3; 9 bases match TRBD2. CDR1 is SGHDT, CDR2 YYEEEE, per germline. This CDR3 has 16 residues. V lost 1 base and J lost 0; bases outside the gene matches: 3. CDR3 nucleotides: TGTGCCAGCAGCTTGTACAGCGGGAGGAGCACAGATACGCAGTATTTT. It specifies CASSLYSGRSTDTQYF.

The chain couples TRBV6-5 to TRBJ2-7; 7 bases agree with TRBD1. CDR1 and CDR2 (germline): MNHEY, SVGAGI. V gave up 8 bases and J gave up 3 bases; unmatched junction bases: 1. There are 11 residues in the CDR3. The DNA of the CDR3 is TGTGCCAGCCGGGACAGCTACGAGCAGTACTTC. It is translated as CASRDSYEQYF.

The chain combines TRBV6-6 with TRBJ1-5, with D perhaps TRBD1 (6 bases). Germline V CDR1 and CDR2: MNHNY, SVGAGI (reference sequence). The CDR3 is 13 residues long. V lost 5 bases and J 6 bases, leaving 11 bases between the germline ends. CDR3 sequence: CASSTGIVQPQHF. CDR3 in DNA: TGTGCCAGCAGTACAGGGATTGTTCAGCCCCAGCATTTT.